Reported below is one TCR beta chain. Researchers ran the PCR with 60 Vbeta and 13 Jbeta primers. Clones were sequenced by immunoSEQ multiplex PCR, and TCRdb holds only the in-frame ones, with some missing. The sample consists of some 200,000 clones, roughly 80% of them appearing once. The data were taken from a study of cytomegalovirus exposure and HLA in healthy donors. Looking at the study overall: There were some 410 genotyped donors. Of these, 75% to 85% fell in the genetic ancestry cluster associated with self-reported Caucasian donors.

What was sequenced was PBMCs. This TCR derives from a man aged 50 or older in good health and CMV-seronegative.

The CDR3 is CASSLGAGNTIYF. In DNA form, the CDR3 reads TGCGCCAGCAGCTTGGGCGCGGGAAACACCATATATTTT. The chain uses TRBV5-1 and TRBJ1-3; D gene ambiguous. V was cut by 0 bases and J by 4 bases, with 5 bases left in between. This CDR3 is 13 amino acids long. CDR1 is SGHRS, CDR2 YFSETQ, per germline.